These 18 T cell receptor beta chains share one sample of origin, sequenced in a study of blood T cell repertoires in COVID-19 (dated by TCRdb to the early 2020s). The library was produced with the immunoSEQ multiplex PCR assay. The clones in this table, taken by TCRdb from immuneACCESS, are in-frame only. Not every clone is retained; where verified, under half of the shortfall comes from an unresolved V gene, and the cause of the rest is unknown. This sample has about 350,000 clones in its table, and 88% of those were observed once. The top ten constitute approximately 1% of the sample. Material: PBMCs or T cells enriched from blood (not recorded which). The source of these receptors is a woman under 40 who had been exposed to COVID-19.

The chain couples TRBV30 to TRBJ1-4; TRBD1 is a possible D gene (6 bases). Trimming removed 2 bases from V and 5 bases from J, with 9 bases in between. The CDR3 is 13 residues long. Germline CDR1 reads GTSNPN; CDR2 reads SVGIG (reference sequence). CDR3 DNA: TGTGCCTGGAGTCACAGGGAGAATGAAAAACTGTTTTTT. Translating it yields CAWSHRENEKLFF.

The chain combines TRBV5-1 with TRBJ2-7; D perhaps matches TRBD2 (6 bases). Trimming stripped 4 bases from V and 0 bases from J, with 14 bases between. The CDR3 has 15 residues. Looked up from germline, CDR1 is SGHRS and CDR2 is YFSETQ. As DNA, the CDR3 is TGCGCCAGCAGCCCGGTGCCTAGCGACTCCTACGAGCAGTACTTC. Translation gives CASSPVPSDSYEQYF.

The V call is TRBV6-2 or TRBV6-3, the J call TRBJ2-4; 9 positions match TRBD2. This CDR3 is built from 20 residues. Unmatched junction bases numbered 17, after V lost 2 bases and J lost 3 bases. CDR1 and CDR2 (germline): MNHEY, SVGEGT. The CDR3 coding sequence is TGTGCCAGCAGTTACCCCCTTGGGCGGGAGGGCCCTTCGGGCAAAAACATTCAGTACTTC. Amino acid sequence: CASSYPLGREGPSGKNIQYF.

This clone appeared a single time. The chain combines TRBV27 with TRBJ2-3, with TRBD2 matching 12 bases. J gave up 4 bases and V 3 bases, and 8 bases lay outside the gene matches. This CDR3 has 17 residues. Germline V gene sequence: CDR1 MNHEY, CDR2 SMNVEV (reference sequence). This chain's CDR3 is CASSFPGLAGRPDTQYF. DNA of the CDR3: TGTGCCAGCAGTTTCCCCGGACTAGCGGGACGTCCAGATACGCAGTATTTT.

V gene TRBV27 combines with J gene TRBJ1-2; 7 nucleotides agree with TRBD1. The V and J ends lost 7 bases and 3 bases, in that order; junction bases with no gene match: 8. Germline V gives CDR1 MNHEY, CDR2 SMNVEV (reference sequence). The CDR3 spans 14 residues. CDR3 amino acids: CASKRQGLDYGYTF. Here the CDR3 DNA reads TGTGCCAGCAAGCGACAGGGTTTGGACTATGGCTACACCTTC.

V gene TRBV4-2 combines with J gene TRBJ2-7, with D uncertain. Trimming removed 7 bases from V and 3 bases from J, with 16 bases in between. Looked up from germline, CDR1 is LGHNA and CDR2 is YNFKEQ. This CDR3 has 14 amino acids. The CDR3 protein is CASTPGLGVYEQYF. In nucleotides, the CDR3 is TGTGCCAGCACCCCCGGGTTAGGAGTCTACGAGCAGTACTTC.

This clone has just a few counts. CDR3 region: CASRGGTSGYEQYF. The CDR3 DNA reads TGCGCCAGCAGGGGGGGGACTAGCGGTTACGAGCAGTACTTC. V gene TRBV23-1 combines with J gene TRBJ2-7, with 11 bases fitting TRBD2. TRBV23-1 is flagged as an ORF with uncertain function. V trimming: 6 bases; J trimming: 4 bases; junction bases outside the gene matches: 5. The CDR3 has 14 amino acids.

The rearrangement uses TRBV7-3 and TRBJ2-3, with 9 bases identical to TRBD1. From germline, CDR1 is SGHTA and CDR2 FQGTGA. Germline trimming cut 2 bases from V and 4 bases from J; bases unmatched to any gene: 7. The CDR3 contains 16 residues. The CDR3 here is CASSLAPTGGADTQYF. Here the CDR3 DNA reads TGTGCCAGCAGCTTAGCCCCGACAGGGGGGGCAGATACGCAGTATTTT.

The gene calls are TRBV6-1 and TRBJ1-4; D is unresolved. CDR1 is MNHNS, CDR2 SASEGT, per germline. V gave up 1 base and J gave up 8 bases, with 14 bases separating them. The length of the CDR3 is 15 residues. The CDR3 DNA reads as TGTGCCAGCAGTGAAGTGGCGGCGTGGTGGGAAAAACTGTTTTTT. Its translation: CASSEVAAWWEKLFF.

This clone was picked up a small number of times. This sequence joins TRBV27 and TRBJ1-2; D perhaps matches TRBD1 (6 bases). CDR3 length: 11 amino acids. V was cut by 6 bases and J by 10 bases, with 12 bases left in between. Germline CDR1 is MNHEY and CDR2 is SMNVEV (reference sequence). The CDR3, as DNA: TGTGCCAGCAGAACAGGGTTTGACTACACCTTC. This codes for CASRTGFDYTF.

The V gene is TRBV2, the J gene TRBJ2-5; the match to TRBD2 covers 10 bases. This CDR3 comprises 18 residues. CDR1 and CDR2 from the germline V gene are SNHLY and FYNNEI. V lost 0 bases, J lost 2 bases, and 9 bases stayed unmatched. CDR3 DNA sequence: TGTGCCAGCAGTGAAGCCACACTAGCGGGACTTTCTCAAGAGACCCAGTACTTC. Its protein product is CASSEATLAGLSQETQYF.

The chain links TRBV5-1 to TRBJ1-3; D is unclear. The CDR3 covers 17 residues. The ends were cut back, 4 bases at V and 0 bases at J, with 17 bases in the middle. Germline CDR1 reads SGHRS; CDR2 reads YFSETQ. The CDR3 DNA reads as TGCGCCAGCAGCACCGGGGTCGTAACTTTCTCTGGAAACACCATATATTTT. Protein: CASSTGVVTFSGNTIYF.

V is TRBV6-5 and J is TRBJ2-1; unclear D gene. Between the trimmed V and J ends, which lost 5 bases and 0 bases, there was a span of 11 bases. The CDR3 runs 15 residues. Germline V gives CDR1 MNHEY, CDR2 SVGAGI. The CDR3: CASSPYEASYNEQFF. The CDR3 DNA sequence: TGTGCCAGCAGTCCCTATGAGGCCTCCTACAATGAGCAGTTCTTC.

The chain combines TRBV2 with TRBJ2-3; 7 positions match TRBD2. V lost 11 bases to trimming and J lost 5 bases; unmatched junction nucleotides: 13. Germline V gives CDR1 SNHLY, CDR2 FYNNEI. This CDR3 is built from 14 residues. The DNA of the CDR3 is TGTGCCTCTCAGGGCGGGAGTGGGGTAGATACGCAGTATTTT. This codes for CASQGGSGVDTQYF.

The genes are TRBV7-9 and TRBJ1-3; 8 positions agree with TRBD1. V was pared by 5 bases and J by 8 bases, with 23 bases of the junction left unmatched. This CDR3 has 19 amino acids. In germline, CDR1 is SEHNR, CDR2 FQNEAQ (reference sequence). CDR3 region: CASSPHRGTGPSPRDTIYF. The DNA for the CDR3 is TGTGCCAGCAGCCCGCATCGTGGGACAGGACCCTCACCCCGAGACACCATATATTTT.

V and J are TRBV19 and TRBJ1-4; tentatively, D is TRBD1 (6 bases). The V end lost 3 bases, the J end lost 8 bases, and 13 bases lay between the germline ends. The CDR3 totals 14 residues. CDR1 LNHDA and CDR2 SQIVND come from the germline V gene (reference sequence). Here the CDR3 DNA reads TGTGCCAGTAGTATCCCCCGAAGGGGGGAAAAACTGTTTTTT. Its protein is CASSIPRRGEKLFF.

This chain uses TRBV28 with TRBJ2-1, with TRBD1 matching 12 bases. Unmatched junction bases numbered 3, after V lost 3 bases and J lost 6 bases. CDR1 is MDHEN and CDR2 is SYDVKM in the germline V gene. The CDR3 is 15 amino acids. CDR3 sequence: CASSFGTGGFNEQFF. The CDR3 bases are TGTGCCAGCAGTTTCGGGACAGGGGGCTTCAATGAGCAGTTCTTC.

The chain recombines TRBV24-1 with TRBJ1-5; TRBD1 matches at 11 bases. The CDR3 spans 15 residues. Germline loops: CDR1 KGHDR, CDR2 SFDVKD. Trimming at V came to 4 bases and at J to 6 bases, leaving 4 bases not matched to a gene. As DNA, the CDR3 is TGTGCCACCAGTGAGGGGACAGGGGGAGTTCAGCCCCAGCATTTT. This encodes CATSEGTGGVQPQHF.